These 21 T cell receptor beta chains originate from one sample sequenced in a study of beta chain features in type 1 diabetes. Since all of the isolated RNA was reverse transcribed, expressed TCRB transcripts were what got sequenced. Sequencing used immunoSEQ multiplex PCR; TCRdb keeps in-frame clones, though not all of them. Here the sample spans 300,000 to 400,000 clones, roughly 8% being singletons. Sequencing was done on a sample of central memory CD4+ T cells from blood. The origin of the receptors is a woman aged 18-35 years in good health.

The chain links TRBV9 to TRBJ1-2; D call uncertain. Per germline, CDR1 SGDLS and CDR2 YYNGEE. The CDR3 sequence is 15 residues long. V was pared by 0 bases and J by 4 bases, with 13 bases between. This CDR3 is CASSVAKDLLYGYTF. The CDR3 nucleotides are TGTGCCAGCAGCGTAGCTAAGGACCTCCTCTATGGCTACACCTTC.

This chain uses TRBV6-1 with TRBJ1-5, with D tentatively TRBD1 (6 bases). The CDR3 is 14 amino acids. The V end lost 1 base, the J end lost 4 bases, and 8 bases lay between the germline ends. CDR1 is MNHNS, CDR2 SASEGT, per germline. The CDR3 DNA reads TGTGCCAGCAGTGAAGTCAGGGGAAATCAGCCCCAGCATTTT. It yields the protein CASSEVRGNQPQHF.

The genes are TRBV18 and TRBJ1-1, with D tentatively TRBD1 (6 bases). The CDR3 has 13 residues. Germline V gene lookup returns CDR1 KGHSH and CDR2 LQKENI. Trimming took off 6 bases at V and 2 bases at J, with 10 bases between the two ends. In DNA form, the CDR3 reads TGTGCCAGCTCGTCGGACAGAAACACTGAAGCTTTCTTT. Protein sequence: CASSSDRNTEAFF.

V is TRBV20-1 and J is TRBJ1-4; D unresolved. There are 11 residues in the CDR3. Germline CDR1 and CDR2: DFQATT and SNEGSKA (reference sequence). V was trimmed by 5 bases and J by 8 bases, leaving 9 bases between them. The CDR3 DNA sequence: TGCAGTGCTCTAGGCCCAGAAAAACTGTTTTTT. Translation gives CSALGPEKLFF.

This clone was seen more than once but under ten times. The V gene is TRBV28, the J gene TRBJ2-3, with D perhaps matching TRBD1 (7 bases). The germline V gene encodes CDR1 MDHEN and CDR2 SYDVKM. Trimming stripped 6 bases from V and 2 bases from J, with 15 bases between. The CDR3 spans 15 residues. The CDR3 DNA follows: TGTGCCAGCAGCTCAGGGGGGATTTCCACAGATACGCAGTATTTT. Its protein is CASSSGGISTDTQYF.

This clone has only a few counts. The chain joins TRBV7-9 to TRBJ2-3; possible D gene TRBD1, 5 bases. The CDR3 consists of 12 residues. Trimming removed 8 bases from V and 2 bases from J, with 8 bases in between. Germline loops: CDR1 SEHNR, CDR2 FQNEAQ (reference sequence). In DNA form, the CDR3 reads TGTGCCAGCGGACACAACACAGATACGCAGTATTTT. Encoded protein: CASGHNTDTQYF.

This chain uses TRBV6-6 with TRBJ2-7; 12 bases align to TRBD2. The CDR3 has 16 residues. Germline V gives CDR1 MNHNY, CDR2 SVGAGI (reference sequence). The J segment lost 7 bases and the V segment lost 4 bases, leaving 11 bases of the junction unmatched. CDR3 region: CASSSPTSGRPSEQYF. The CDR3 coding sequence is TGTGCCAGCAGTTCCCCTACTAGCGGGAGGCCGAGTGAGCAGTACTTC.

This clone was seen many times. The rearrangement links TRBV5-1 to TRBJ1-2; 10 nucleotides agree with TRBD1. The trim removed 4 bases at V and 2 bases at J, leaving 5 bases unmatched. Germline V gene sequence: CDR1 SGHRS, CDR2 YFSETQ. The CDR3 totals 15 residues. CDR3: CASSITGQGNYGYTF. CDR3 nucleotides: TGCGCCAGCAGCATAACGGGACAGGGGAACTATGGCTACACCTTC.

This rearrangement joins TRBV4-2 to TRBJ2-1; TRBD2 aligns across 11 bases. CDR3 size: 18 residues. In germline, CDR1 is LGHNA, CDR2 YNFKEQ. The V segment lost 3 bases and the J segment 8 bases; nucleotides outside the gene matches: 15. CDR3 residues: CASSHLLAGGGRGDEQFF. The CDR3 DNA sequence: TGTGCCAGCAGCCACCTTCTAGCGGGAGGTGGCAGGGGAGATGAGCAGTTCTTC.

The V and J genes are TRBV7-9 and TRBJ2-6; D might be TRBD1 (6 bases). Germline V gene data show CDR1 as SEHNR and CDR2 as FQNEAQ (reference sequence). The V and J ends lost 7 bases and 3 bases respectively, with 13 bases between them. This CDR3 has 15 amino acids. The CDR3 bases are TGTGCCAGCATCATCAAGGGGGTTGGGGCCAACGTCCTGACTTTC. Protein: CASIIKGVGANVLTF.

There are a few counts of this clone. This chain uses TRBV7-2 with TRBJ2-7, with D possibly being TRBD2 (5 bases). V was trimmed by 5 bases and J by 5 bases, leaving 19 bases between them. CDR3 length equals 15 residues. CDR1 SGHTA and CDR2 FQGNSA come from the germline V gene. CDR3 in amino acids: CASSQRLTGMDEQYF. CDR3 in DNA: TGTGCCAGCAGCCAGCGACTAACCGGGATGGACGAGCAGTACTTC.

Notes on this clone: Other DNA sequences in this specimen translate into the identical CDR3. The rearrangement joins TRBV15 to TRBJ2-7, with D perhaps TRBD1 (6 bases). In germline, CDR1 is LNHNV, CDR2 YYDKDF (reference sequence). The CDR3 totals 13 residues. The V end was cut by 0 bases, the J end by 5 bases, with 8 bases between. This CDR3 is CATSRDPGDEQYF. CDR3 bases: TGTGCCACCAGCAGAGATCCAGGGGACGAGCAGTACTTC.

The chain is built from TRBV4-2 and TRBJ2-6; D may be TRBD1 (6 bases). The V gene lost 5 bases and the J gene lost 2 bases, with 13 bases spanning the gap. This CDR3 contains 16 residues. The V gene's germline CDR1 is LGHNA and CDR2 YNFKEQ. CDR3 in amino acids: CASSLAGAPGANVLTF. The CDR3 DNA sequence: TGTGCCAGCAGCTTAGCAGGGGCGCCTGGGGCCAACGTCCTGACTTTC.

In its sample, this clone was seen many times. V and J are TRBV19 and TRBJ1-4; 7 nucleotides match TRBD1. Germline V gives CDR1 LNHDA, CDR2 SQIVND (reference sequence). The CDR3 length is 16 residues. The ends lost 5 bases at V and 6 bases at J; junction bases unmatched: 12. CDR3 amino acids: CASSSLRTGAHEKLFF. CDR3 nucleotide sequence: TGTGCCAGTAGTTCCCTGAGGACAGGAGCCCATGAAAAACTGTTTTTT.

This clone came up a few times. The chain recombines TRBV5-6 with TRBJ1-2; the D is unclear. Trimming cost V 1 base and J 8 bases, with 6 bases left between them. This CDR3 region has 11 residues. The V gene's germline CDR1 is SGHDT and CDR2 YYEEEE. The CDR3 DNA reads TGTGCCAGCAGCTTGTCTTACGGCTACACCTTC. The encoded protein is CASSLSYGYTF.

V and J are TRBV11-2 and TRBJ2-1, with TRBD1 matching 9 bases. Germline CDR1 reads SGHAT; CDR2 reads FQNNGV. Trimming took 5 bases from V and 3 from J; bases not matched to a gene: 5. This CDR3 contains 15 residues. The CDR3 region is CASSKQGARYNEQFF. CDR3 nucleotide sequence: TGTGCCAGCAGCAAACAGGGGGCTCGCTACAATGAGCAGTTCTTC.

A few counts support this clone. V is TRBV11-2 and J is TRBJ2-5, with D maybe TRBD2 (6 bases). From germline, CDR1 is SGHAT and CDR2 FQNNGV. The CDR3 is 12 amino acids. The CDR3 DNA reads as TGTGCAGGAAATGGGGGAGGCGAGACCCAGTACTTC. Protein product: CAGNGGGETQYF.

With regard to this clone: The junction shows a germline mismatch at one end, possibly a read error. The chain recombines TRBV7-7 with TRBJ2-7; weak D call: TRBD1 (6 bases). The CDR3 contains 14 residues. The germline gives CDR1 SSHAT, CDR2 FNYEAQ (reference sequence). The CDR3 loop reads CASSSGQPPYEQYF. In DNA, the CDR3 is TGTGCTAGCAGTAGTGGACAGCCTCCGTACGAGCAGTACTTC. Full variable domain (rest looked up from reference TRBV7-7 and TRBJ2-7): GAGVSQSPRYKVTKRGQDVTLRCDPISSHATLYWYQQALGQGPEFLTYFNYEAQPDKSGLPSDRFSAERPEGSISTLTIQRTEQRDSAMYRCASSSGQPPYEQYFGPGTRLTVT.

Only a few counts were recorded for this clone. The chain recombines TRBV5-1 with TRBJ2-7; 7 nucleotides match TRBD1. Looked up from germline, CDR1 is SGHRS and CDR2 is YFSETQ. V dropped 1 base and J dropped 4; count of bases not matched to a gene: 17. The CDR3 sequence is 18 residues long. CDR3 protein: CASSLSLGPGDRVYEQYF. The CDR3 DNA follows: TGCGCCAGCAGCTTGAGCCTCGGGCCGGGTGACAGGGTGTACGAGCAGTACTTC.

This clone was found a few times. The CDR3 sequence: CASSVVGTGKYEQYF. The CDR3 DNA follows: TGTGCCAGCAGCGTCGTCGGGACAGGAAAATACGAGCAGTACTTC. V and J are TRBV28 and TRBJ2-7; 8 positions match TRBD1. This CDR3 region has 15 residues. CDR1 is MDHEN, CDR2 SYDVKM, per germline. The V gene end was trimmed by 6 bases and the J gene end by 4 bases; junction bases not matched to a gene: 11.

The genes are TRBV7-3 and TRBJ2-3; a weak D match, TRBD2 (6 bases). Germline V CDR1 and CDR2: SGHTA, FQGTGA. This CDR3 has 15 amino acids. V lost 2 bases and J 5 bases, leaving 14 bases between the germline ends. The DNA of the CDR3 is TGTGCCAGCAGCTTACGATCCTCGGAGGGAGATACGCAGTATTTT. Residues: CASSLRSSEGDTQYF.